The entry that follows covers one T cell receptor beta chain sequence. It has no known antigen specificity. Qualities for individual bases were not recorded, and no much larger clone is one base off. The collaborating institutions used their own protocols to collect whole blood in K2EDTA tubes. Collaborator samples were shipped for TCRbeta analysis as frozen whole blood, isolated PBMCs, or DNA extracted from either sample type. These data come from a study of blood T cell repertoires in COVID-19 (dated by TCRdb to about 2020). Regarding the study in general: The collaborator samples originated in the United States, Italy and Spain and spanned the acute and convalescent phases of COVID-19. Sample metadata almost always included a de-identified subject ID, COVID-19 status, age in years and sex. Deeply sampled blood TCRbeta repertoires from subjects exposed to, actively infected with, or recovered from COVID-19 were included in the dataset. The prospective study material was composed of cDNA or gDNA derived from T cells, B-cell-depleted T cells, or PBMCs. The samples were drawn from the first 160 participants of the ongoing ImmuneRACE study and from 1,254 subjects provided by 6 global collaborators. Where available, HLA class I and class II types were taken from metadata supplied by the sample provider and were not determined by assay-based typing. The repertoires were made available in a free public database intended to serve as a resource for research on the immune response to SARS-CoV-2.

The junction shows trimming of 2 bases on V and 4 bases on J, and the gene matches do not reach 4 bases of it. The germline V gene gives CDR1 as MNHNS and CDR2 as SASEGT. The CDR3 goes from the cysteine to the phenylalanine over 15 residues. CDR3 DNA only is kept here, 45 bases in frame from base 1. The immunoSEQ Assay, a bias-controlled multiplex PCR, was used to amplify TCRbeta CDR3 regions from genomic DNA. On the authors' methods: The number of nucleated cells in each sample was estimated by amplification of reference gene primers within the assay. To quantify the absolute abundance of each unique TCRbeta CDR3 rearrangement, sequence reads were collapsed and filtered. Productive Simpson clonality was computed per sample as the square root of Simpson's diversity index over productive rearrangements. Here the immuneACCESS table is served through TCRdb, limited to in-frame sequences with V and J called. Missing clones are a known gap in these copies; in checked studies unresolved V genes cover under half, and the rest lacks a known reason. The V and J calls and clone size come from that table; D and trimming were worked out from the DNA. The sample table contains about 340,000 clones; only one count was recorded for around 88% of them. The ten biggest clones cover 2.5% to 3% of the sample.

Broader findings and caveats from the paper: How much clinical and demographic metadata was included differed by source and by participant, and the metadata was provided uncurated.

The receptor was derived from a man younger than 45 with active or convalescent COVID-19. Input material: peripheral blood. Rearrangement joined TRBV6-1 to TRBJ2-2; TRBD2 lines up with 7 middle nucleotides. The CDR3 in this case is CASSERVAGTGELFF. The nucleotide sequence reads TGTGCCAGCAGTGAAAGGGTAGCGGGCACCGGGGAGCTGTTTTTT.